A single T cell receptor (beta chain) is shown here with its context. What it binds is not known. The junction and the germline gene differ at one end; a read error may be behind it. This sample is drawn from a study of cytomegalovirus exposure and HLA in healthy donors. The study, taken as a whole, reports: Among the CMV-associated chains, three were confirmed in vitro as specific for CMV antigens.

Libraries were prepared by immunoSEQ multiplex PCR; TCRdb keeps only in-frame clonotypes and omits some of them. The repertoire consists of approximately 190,000 clones, with roughly 84% occurring once and the leading ten covering roughly an eighth. The CDR3 has 15 amino acids. The germline gives CDR1 SSHAT, CDR2 FNYEAQ (reference sequence). Sequencing was done on a sample of PBMCs. The TCR was taken from a woman aged 25 to 39 in good health and CMV-seropositive. The genes are TRBV7-7 and TRBJ2-2; maybe TRBD1 (7 bases). CDR3 nucleotide sequence: TGTGCTAGCAGCGGCGGGACAGCGAACACCGGGGAGCTGTTTTTT. Translated, it gives CASSGGTANTGELFF.